This T cell receptor (beta chain) stems from a study of cytomegalovirus exposure and HLA in healthy donors. The PCR contained 60 Vbeta and 13 Jbeta primers. Clones were sequenced by immunoSEQ multiplex PCR, and TCRdb holds only the in-frame ones, with some missing. The sample has about 76,000 clones, around 70% seen once; the top ten hold approximately 12%. V shed 5 bases, J shed 4 bases, and the junction held 5 bases outside the gene matches. The CDR3 contains 14 residues. In germline, CDR1 is SGHRS, CDR2 YFSETQ. This receptor was obtained from a woman between 40 and 50 years old in good health and CMV-seropositive. Sequencing was performed on PBMCs. V and J are TRBV5-1 and TRBJ2-2; 7 nucleotides line up with TRBD2. The CDR3 here is CASRLAEPTGELFF. CDR3 sequence (DNA): TGCGCCAGCAGGCTAGCGGAACCCACCGGGGAGCTGTTTTTT.